The 24 T cell receptor beta chains reported below all come from one sample, sequenced in a study of cytomegalovirus exposure and HLA in healthy donors. Libraries were prepared by immunoSEQ multiplex PCR; TCRdb keeps only in-frame clonotypes and omits some of them. The table has 300,000 to 400,000 clones, just over 85% seen once. Sequences were obtained from PBMCs. The receptors were gathered from a woman under 30 in good health and CMV-seronegative.

The V gene is TRBV2, the J gene TRBJ2-1; 14 positions match TRBD2. Trimming removed 10 bases from V and 2 bases from J; junction bases left unmatched: 7. Looked up from germline, CDR1 is SNHLY and CDR2 is FYNNEI. The CDR3 contains 16 residues. CDR3 residues: CAMGLAGDRTYNEQFF. The CDR3 DNA reads TGTGCCATGGGACTAGCGGGAGACCGTACCTACAATGAGCAGTTCTTC.

The rearrangement links TRBV25-1 to TRBJ1-4; TRBD1 might be the D (5 bases). V was clipped by 1 base and J by 8 bases, with 11 bases between them. This CDR3 has 14 amino acids. Germline lookup yields CDR1 MGHDK and CDR2 SYGVNS. CDR3: CASSEWGREEKLFF. CDR3 DNA: TGTGCCAGCAGTGAATGGGGCAGGGAAGAAAAACTGTTTTTT.

In nucleotides, the CDR3 is TGCGCCAGCAGCCACGGACAGACTGCGCAGGGGCGACGCGAGCAGTACTTC. This translates into CASSHGQTAQGRREQYF. V and J are TRBV4-1 and TRBJ2-7, with TRBD1 as a possible D gene (6 bases). The germline V and J ends were trimmed by 3 bases and 6 bases, with 24 bases remaining between them. The CDR3 covers 17 residues. Germline CDR1 reads MGHRA; CDR2 reads YSYEKL.

This chain uses TRBV30 with TRBJ1-4; maybe TRBD1 (6 bases). CDR3 length equals 15 residues. Trimming shortened V by 0 bases and J by 1 base, and 9 bases separated the two germline ends. The germline V gene has CDR1 GTSNPN and CDR2 SVGIG (reference sequence). The CDR3 bases are TGTGCCTGGAGTGTTAGAGGGGGAACTAATGAAAAACTGTTTTTT. It translates to CAWSVRGGTNEKLFF.

This chain uses TRBV18 with TRBJ2-7, with 7 bases lining up with TRBD1. The CDR3 spans 14 residues. J gave up 2 bases and V 5 bases, and 6 bases lay outside the gene matches. The V gene's germline CDR1 is KGHSH and CDR2 LQKENI. The CDR3: CASSADRSPYEQYF. The CDR3 nucleotides read TGTGCCAGCTCAGCGGACAGGTCCCCCTACGAGCAGTACTTC.

The table lists this clone with a count of one. The chain combines TRBV7-5 with TRBJ2-2; the D call TRBD1 from the table was never checked on the DNA. TRBV7-5 is recorded as a pseudogene. The CDR3 consists of 15 residues. The CDR3 DNA sequence: TGTGTCAGAAGCTTAGGGGGGCCGGGGACCGGGGAGCTGTTTTTT. It codes for CVRSLGGPGTGELFF.

The V call is TRBV2, the J call TRBJ2-2; no firm D call. From germline, CDR1 is SNHLY and CDR2 FYNNEI. The germline V and J ends were trimmed by 3 bases and 6 bases, with 8 bases remaining between them. The CDR3 sequence is 13 residues long. The CDR3 DNA reads TGTGCCAGCAGTGACCGAGGTCCCGGGGAGCTGTTTTTT. Translation: CASSDRGPGELFF.

The genes are TRBV19 and TRBJ1-2; D possibly corresponds to TRBD1 (5 bases). The CDR3 has 14 amino acids. Deletions cut 4 bases from V and 8 bases from J, with 17 bases between. The germline V gene has CDR1 LNHDA and CDR2 SQIVND (reference sequence). The CDR3 is CASSRPDIPGGYTF. The DNA for the CDR3 is TGTGCCAGTAGTAGGCCGGACATCCCAGGAGGCTACACCTTC.

Only a few counts were recorded for this clone. Written as DNA, the CDR3 is TGCAGCGTTGGGACAGACTTCTCCTACGAGCAGTACTTC. It encodes CSVGTDFSYEQYF. V gene TRBV29-1 combines with J gene TRBJ2-7, with D possibly TRBD1 on 6 matching bases. Looked up from germline, CDR1 is SQVTM and CDR2 is ANQGSEA. This CDR3 is 13 amino acids long. Trimming pared 4 bases from V and 0 bases from J, leaving 10 bases between.

This clone occurred a few times. The chain is built from TRBV5-1 and TRBJ1-6; a possible D gene is TRBD1 (5 bases). V shed 4 bases and J shed 5 bases, with 10 bases lying between them. The V gene's germline CDR1 is SGHRS and CDR2 YFSETQ. This CDR3 is 14 amino acids long. CDR3 protein: CASSTGVHNSPLHF. CDR3 DNA sequence: TGCGCCAGCAGCACAGGCGTCCATAATTCACCCCTCCACTTT.

V is TRBV10-3 and J is TRBJ2-3, with D maybe TRBD2 (5 bases). Germline CDR1 is ENHRY and CDR2 is SYGVKD. V lost 5 bases, J lost 3 bases, and 9 bases lay in between. The CDR3 runs to 13 residues. In DNA, the CDR3 is TGTGCCATCAGTACCCGAGGGACAGATACGCAGTATTTT. Protein product: CAISTRGTDTQYF.

This chain links TRBV27 with TRBJ2-1; TRBD2 matches 13 bases. The ends lost 6 bases at V and 3 bases at J; junction bases unmatched: 8. CDR1 is MNHEY, CDR2 SMNVEV, per germline (reference sequence). The CDR3 runs to 17 residues. The CDR3 reads CASRYGTSGKGYNEQFF. In DNA form, the CDR3 reads TGTGCCAGCAGATACGGGACTAGCGGGAAGGGCTACAATGAGCAGTTCTTC.

The chain has TRBV20-1 and TRBJ2-7; possible D gene TRBD2, 6 bases. CDR3 length: 11 amino acids. Germline CDR1 is DFQATT and CDR2 is SNEGSKA (reference sequence). V was trimmed by 7 bases and J by 2 bases, leaving 9 bases between them. As DNA, the CDR3 is TGCAGTGTCCGGGAGACCTACGAGCAGTACTTC. Amino acid sequence: CSVRETYEQYF.

This clone has just a few counts. The chain combines TRBV11-2 with TRBJ2-5; perhaps TRBD1 as D (5 bases). The CDR3 contains 16 residues. In germline, CDR1 is SGHAT, CDR2 FQNNGV. V was pared by 5 bases and J by 5 bases, with 21 bases between. The CDR3 loop is CASSPGAISTTETQYF. The CDR3 coding sequence is TGTGCCAGCAGCCCTGGGGCCATCTCAACGACGGAGACCCAGTACTTC.

This chain joins TRBV7-6 and TRBJ2-7; 8 bases are a match to TRBD2. This CDR3 spans 15 amino acids. With V trimmed by 5 bases and J by 7 bases, 13 bases remained unmatched. Germline CDR1 SGHVS, CDR2 FNYEAQ. The CDR3 here is CASSPGGTRGTEQYF. The DNA of the CDR3 is TGTGCCAGCAGCCCCGGAGGGACTAGGGGTACGGAGCAGTACTTC.

This chain uses TRBV28 with TRBJ2-1; TRBD2 is a possible D gene (7 bases). CDR1 and CDR2 from the germline V gene are MDHEN and SYDVKM. CDR3 length: 15 amino acids. Trimming took 1 base from V and 2 from J, leaving 9 bases between them. CDR3 DNA: TGTGCCAGCAGTTTATCGGGGGGCCCCTACAATGAGCAGTTCTTC. This encodes CASSLSGGPYNEQFF. Supplemented by reference TRBV28 and TRBJ2-1, the full variable domain reads DVKVTQSSRYLVKRTGEKVFLECVQDMDHENMFWYRQDPGLGLRLIYFSYDVKMKEKGDIPEGYSVSREKKERFSLILESASTNQTSMYLCASSLSGGPYNEQFFGPGTRLTVL.

This chain joins TRBV27 and TRBJ1-5; 8 nucleotides align to TRBD1. This CDR3 region has 14 residues. CDR1 is MNHEY and CDR2 is SMNVEV in the germline V gene (reference sequence). V lost 5 bases to trimming and J lost 5 bases; unmatched junction nucleotides: 5. The CDR3, as DNA: TGTGCCAGCAGTCTATACAGGGGGGATCAGCCCCAGCATTTT. Translated: CASSLYRGDQPQHF.

The chain combines TRBV19 with TRBJ1-5; 7 positions match TRBD1. The CDR3 is 14 residues long. Germline V gene lookup returns CDR1 LNHDA and CDR2 SQIVND (reference sequence). Trimming removed 4 bases from V and 5 bases from J; junction bases left unmatched: 5. CDR3 nucleotides: TGTGCCAGTAGTACCGGACAGGATGATCAGCCCCAGCATTTT. Protein sequence: CASSTGQDDQPQHF.

About this clone itself: Other DNA sequences within the sample encode an identical CDR3. CDR3 protein: CASSVANEQFF. In DNA form, the CDR3 reads TGTGCCAGCAGCGTAGCTAATGAGCAGTTCTTC. This chain joins TRBV9 and TRBJ2-1; no clear D. CDR1 SGDLS and CDR2 YYNGEE come from the germline V gene. The length of the CDR3 is 11 residues. The germline V and J ends were trimmed by 0 bases and 7 bases, with 2 bases remaining between them.

The chain links TRBV9 to TRBJ2-3; TRBD2 matches at 12 bases. The CDR3 loop spans 16 amino acids. Looked up from germline, CDR1 is SGDLS and CDR2 is YYNGEE. V was pared by 2 bases and J by 2 bases, with 3 bases of the junction left unmatched. This chain's CDR3 is CASSVRLAGDTDTQYF. The DNA of the CDR3 is TGTGCCAGCAGCGTCAGACTAGCGGGGGACACAGATACGCAGTATTTT.

The chain is built from TRBV6-1 and TRBJ2-1; the match to TRBD1 covers 8 bases. Germline V CDR1 and CDR2: MNHNS, SASEGT. J gave up 4 bases and V 6 bases, and 8 bases lay outside the gene matches. The CDR3 consists of 15 residues. The CDR3 DNA follows: TGTGCCAGCAGCGTGACAGGGGAGGCGTACAATGAGCAGTTCTTC. It translates to CASSVTGEAYNEQFF.

This sequence joins TRBV19 and TRBJ2-3; TRBD2 matches at 11 bases. With 7 bases clipped from V and 2 bases from J, the junction kept 5 bases outside the gene matches. This CDR3 has 15 residues. Germline V gene data show CDR1 as LNHDA and CDR2 as SQIVND (reference sequence). The CDR3 spells CASTLLAGDTDTQYF. CDR3 bases: TGTGCCAGTACCCTACTAGCGGGGGACACAGATACGCAGTATTTT. Looking up the rest from reference TRBV19 and TRBJ2-3 gives the full variable domain: DGGITQSPKYLFRKEGQNVTLSCEQNLNHDAMYWYRQDPGQGLRLIYYSQIVNDFQKGDIAEGYSVSREKKESFPLTVTSAQKNPTAFYLCASTLLAGDTDTQYFGPGTRLTVL.

The gene calls are TRBV11-2 and TRBJ1-1; D may be TRBD1 (5 bases). Trimming cost V 7 bases and J 6 bases, with 12 bases left between them. CDR3 length: 12 amino acids. CDR1 SGHAT and CDR2 FQNNGV come from the germline V gene. Written as DNA, the CDR3 is TGTGCCAGCACCTCGGGGGGAGCTGAAGCTTTCTTT. The encoded protein is CASTSGGAEAFF.

The CDR3 sequence: CASSQEGAGGPDEQFF. The CDR3 coding sequence is TGTGCCAGCAGCCAAGAAGGAGCGGGAGGGCCGGATGAGCAGTTCTTC. This chain links TRBV4-2 with TRBJ2-1; 10 nucleotides agree with TRBD2. Trimming removed 0 bases from V and 8 bases from J; junction bases left unmatched: 7. Germline CDR1 and CDR2: LGHNA and YNFKEQ. This CDR3 has 16 residues.